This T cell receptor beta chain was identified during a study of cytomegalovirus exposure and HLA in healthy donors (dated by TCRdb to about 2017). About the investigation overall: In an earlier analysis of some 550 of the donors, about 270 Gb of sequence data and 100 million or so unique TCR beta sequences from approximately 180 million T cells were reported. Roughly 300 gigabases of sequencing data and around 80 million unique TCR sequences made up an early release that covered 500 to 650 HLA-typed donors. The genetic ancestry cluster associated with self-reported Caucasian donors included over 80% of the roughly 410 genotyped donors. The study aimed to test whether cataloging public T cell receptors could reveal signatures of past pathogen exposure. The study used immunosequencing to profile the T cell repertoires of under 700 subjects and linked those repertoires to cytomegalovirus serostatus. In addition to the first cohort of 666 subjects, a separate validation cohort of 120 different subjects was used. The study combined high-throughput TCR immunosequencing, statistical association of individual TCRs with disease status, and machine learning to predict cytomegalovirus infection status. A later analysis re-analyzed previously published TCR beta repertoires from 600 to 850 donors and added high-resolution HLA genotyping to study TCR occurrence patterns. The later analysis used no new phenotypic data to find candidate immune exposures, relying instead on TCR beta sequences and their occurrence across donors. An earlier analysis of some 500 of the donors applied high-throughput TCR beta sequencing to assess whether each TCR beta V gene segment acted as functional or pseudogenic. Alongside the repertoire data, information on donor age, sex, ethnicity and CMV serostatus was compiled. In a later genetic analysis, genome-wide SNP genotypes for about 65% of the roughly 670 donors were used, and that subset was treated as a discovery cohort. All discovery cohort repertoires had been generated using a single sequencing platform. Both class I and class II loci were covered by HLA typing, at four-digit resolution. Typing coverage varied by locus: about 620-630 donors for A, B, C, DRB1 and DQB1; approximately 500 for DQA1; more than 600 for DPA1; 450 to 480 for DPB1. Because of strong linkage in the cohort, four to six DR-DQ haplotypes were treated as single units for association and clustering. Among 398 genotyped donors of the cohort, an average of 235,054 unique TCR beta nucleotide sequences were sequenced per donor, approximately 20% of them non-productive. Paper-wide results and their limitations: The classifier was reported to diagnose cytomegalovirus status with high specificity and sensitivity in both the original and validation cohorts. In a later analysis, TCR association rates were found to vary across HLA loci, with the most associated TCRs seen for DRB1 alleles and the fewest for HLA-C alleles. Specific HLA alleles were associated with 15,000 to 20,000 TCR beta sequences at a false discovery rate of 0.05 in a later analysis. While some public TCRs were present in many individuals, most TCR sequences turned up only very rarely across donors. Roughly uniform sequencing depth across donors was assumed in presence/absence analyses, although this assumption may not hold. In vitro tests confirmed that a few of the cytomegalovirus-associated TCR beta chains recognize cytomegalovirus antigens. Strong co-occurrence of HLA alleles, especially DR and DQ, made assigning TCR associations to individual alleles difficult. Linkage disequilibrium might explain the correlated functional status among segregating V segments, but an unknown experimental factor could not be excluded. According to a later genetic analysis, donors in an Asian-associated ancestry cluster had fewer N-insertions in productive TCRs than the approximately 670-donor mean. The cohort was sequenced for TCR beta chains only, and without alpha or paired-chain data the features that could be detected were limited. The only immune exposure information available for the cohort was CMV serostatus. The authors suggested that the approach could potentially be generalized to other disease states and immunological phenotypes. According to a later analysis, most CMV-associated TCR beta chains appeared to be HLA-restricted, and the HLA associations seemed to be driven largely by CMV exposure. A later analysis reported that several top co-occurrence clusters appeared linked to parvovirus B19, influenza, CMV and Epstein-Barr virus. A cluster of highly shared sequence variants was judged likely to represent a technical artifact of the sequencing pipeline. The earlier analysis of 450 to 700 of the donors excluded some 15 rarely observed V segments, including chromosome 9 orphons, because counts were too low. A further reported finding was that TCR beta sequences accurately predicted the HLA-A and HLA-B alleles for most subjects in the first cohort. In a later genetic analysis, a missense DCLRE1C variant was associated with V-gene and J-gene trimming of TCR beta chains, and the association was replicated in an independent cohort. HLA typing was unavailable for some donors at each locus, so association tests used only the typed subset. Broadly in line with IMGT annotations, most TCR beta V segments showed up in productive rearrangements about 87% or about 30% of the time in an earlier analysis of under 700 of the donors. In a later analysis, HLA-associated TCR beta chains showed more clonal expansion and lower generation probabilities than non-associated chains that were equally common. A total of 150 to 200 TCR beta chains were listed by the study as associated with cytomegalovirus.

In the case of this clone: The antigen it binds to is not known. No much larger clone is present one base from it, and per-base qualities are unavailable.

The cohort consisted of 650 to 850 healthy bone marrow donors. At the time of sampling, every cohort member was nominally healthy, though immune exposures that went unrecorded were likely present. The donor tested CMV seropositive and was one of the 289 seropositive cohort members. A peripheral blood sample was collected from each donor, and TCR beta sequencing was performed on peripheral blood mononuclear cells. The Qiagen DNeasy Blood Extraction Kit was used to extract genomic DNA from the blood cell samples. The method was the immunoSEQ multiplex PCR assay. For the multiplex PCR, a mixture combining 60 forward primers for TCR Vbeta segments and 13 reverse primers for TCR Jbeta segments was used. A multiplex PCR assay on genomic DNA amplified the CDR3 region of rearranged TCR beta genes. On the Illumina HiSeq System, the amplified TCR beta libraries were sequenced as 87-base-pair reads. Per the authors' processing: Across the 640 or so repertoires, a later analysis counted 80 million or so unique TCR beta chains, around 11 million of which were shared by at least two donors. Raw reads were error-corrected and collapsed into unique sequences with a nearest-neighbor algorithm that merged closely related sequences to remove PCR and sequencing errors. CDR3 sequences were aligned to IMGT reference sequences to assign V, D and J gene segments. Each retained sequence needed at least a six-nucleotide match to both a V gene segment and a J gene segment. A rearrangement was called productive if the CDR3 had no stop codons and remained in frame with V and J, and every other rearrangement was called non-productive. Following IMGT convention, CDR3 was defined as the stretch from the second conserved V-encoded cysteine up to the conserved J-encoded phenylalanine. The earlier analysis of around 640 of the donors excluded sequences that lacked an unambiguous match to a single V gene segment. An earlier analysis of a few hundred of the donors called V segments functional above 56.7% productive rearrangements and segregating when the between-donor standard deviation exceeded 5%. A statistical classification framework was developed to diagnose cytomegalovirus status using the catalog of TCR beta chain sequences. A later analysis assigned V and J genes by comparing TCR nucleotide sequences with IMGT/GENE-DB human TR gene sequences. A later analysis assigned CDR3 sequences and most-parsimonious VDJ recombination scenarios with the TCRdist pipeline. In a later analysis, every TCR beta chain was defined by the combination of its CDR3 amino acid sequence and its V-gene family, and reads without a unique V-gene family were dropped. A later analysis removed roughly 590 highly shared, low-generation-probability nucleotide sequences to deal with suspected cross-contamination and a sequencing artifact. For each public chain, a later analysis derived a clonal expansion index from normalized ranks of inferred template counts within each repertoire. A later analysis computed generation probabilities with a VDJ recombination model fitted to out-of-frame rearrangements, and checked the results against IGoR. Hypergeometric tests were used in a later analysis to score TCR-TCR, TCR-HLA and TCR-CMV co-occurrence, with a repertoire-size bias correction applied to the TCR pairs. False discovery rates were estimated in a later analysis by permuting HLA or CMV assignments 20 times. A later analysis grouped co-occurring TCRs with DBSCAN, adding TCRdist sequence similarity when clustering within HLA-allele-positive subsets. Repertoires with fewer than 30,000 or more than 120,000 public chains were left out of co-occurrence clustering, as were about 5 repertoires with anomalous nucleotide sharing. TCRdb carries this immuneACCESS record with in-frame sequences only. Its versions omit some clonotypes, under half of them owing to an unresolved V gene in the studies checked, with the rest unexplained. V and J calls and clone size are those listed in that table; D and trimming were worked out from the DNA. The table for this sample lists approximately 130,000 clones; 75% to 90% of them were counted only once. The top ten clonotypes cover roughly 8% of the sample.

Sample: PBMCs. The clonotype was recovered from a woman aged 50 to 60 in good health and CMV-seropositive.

At the DNA level, the sequence is TGCGCCAGCAGCTCCAGGGGCGGGACTAGCGGGAGACTGAACACAGATACGCAGTATTTT. Protein translation: CASSSRGGTSGRLNTDTQYF. The rearranged chain carries TRBV5-1 and TRBJ2-3; 14 bases in between match TRBD2. Looking up the germline V gene yields CDR1 SGHRS and CDR2 YFSETQ. Trimmed from V: 3 bases; trimmed from J: 2 bases; junction bases lacking a gene match: 14. Spanning cysteine to phenylalanine, the CDR3 consists of 20 amino acids. The retained sequence is limited to the CDR3, 60 bases, with the frame set at the first base.